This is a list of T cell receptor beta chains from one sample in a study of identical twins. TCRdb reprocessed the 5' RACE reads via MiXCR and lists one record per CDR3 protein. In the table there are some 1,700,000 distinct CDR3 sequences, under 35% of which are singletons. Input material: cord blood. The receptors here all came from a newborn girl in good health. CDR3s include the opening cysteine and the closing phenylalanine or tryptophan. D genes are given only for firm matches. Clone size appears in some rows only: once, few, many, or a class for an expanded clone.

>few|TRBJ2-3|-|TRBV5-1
CASSLEAGNTDTQYF
TGCGCCAGCAGCTTGGAGGCGGGGAACACAGATACGCAGTATTTT
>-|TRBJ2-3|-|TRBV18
CASSTGRGTQYF
TGTGCCAGCTCAACGGGGCGCGGTACGCAGTATTTT
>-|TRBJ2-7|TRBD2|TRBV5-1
CASSLSLAGLNEQYF
TGCGCCAGCAGCTTGAGCCTAGCGGGACTTAATGAGCAGTACTTC
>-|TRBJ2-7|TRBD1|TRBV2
CASSERGQLSYEQYF
TGTGCCAGCAGTGAACGGGGACAGCTCTCCTACGAGCAGTACTTC
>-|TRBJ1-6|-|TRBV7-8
CASSLDRGKNSPLHF
TGTGCCAGCAGCTTAGATCGGGGTAAAAATTCACCCCTCCACTTT
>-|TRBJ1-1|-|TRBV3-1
CASSPSRVGEAFF
TGTGCCAGCAGCCCATCGCGAGTAGGTGAAGCTTTCTTT
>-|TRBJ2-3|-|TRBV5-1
CASSRGTLASTDTQYF
TGCGCCAGCAGCCGCGGGACCTTAGCTAGCACAGATACGCAGTATTTT
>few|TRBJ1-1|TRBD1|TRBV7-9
CASSSISSFGQGGAFF
TGTGCCAGCAGCTCCATAAGTTCTTTCGGACAGGGAGGAGCTTTCTTT
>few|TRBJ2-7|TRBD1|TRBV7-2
CASSLAPGGLYEQYF
TGTGCCAGCAGCTTAGCGCCAGGGGGCTTATACGAGCAGTACTTC
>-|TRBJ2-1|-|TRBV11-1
CASTPQAAGRNSYNEQFF
TGTGCCAGCACCCCACAGGCCGCGGGTCGGAACTCCTACAATGAGCAGTTCTTC
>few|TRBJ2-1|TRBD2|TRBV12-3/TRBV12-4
CASSLELAGGSEQFF
TGTGCCAGCAGTTTAGAACTAGCGGGAGGAAGCGAGCAGTTCTTC
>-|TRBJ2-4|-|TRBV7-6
CASSLSPRSLIEQYF
TGTGCCAGCAGCTTGTCCCCCAGAAGTTTAATTGAGCAGTACTTC
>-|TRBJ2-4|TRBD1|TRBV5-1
CASCAGTGVFLREQYF
TGCGCCAGCTGTGCCGGGACAGGGGTTTTCCTACGGGAGCAGTACTTC
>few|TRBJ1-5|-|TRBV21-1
CASREGDRLNQPQHF
TGTGCCAGCAGAGAGGGTGACAGGCTAAATCAGCCCCAGCATTTT
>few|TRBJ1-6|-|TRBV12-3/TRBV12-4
CASSPTEGYNSPLHF
TGTGCCAGCAGTCCCACGGAGGGTTATAATTCACCCCTCCACTTT
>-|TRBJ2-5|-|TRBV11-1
CASSSRAVETQYF
TGTGCCAGCAGCTCTCGAGCGGTGGAGACCCAGTACTTC
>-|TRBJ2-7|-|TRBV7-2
CASSLVSHSTYNEQYF
TGTGCCAGCAGCTTAGTCAGTCACTCGACCTACAATGAGCAGTACTTC
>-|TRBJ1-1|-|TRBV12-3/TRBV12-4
CASSLYRDDTEAFF
TGTGCCAGCAGTCTATACAGGGACGACACTGAAGCTTTCTTT
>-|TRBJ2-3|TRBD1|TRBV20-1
CSASRDRVSTDTQYF
TGCAGTGCTAGCCGGGACAGGGTATCCACAGATACGCAGTATTTT
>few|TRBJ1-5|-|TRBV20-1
CSGSGEGNQPQHF
TGCAGTGGGTCGGGGGAAGGAAATCAGCCCCAGCATTTT
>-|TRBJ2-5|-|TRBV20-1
CSATGGRETQYF
TGCAGTGCTACTGGGGGCCGAGAGACCCAGTACTTC
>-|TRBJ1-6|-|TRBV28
CASSLFGAASSYNSPLHF
TGTGCCAGCAGTTTATTCGGGGCCGCGAGCTCCTATAATTCACCCCTCCACTTT